Below, 20 T cell receptor beta chains from the same sample are listed, as sequenced in a study of blood T cell repertoires in COVID-19. Only in-frame clones appear in the TCRdb table, and some are missing; sequencing was by immunoSEQ multiplex PCR. This table holds more than 120,000 clones, 89% found once. Input material: peripheral blood. Receptors were obtained from a human donor in a cohort sampled during active COVID-19.

V and J are TRBV7-8 and TRBJ2-7, with TRBD1 as a possible D gene (6 bases). The CDR3 consists of 15 residues. The ends were cut back, 2 bases at V and 3 bases at J, with 14 bases in the middle. Germline loops: CDR1 SGHVS, CDR2 FQNEAQ. CDR3 DNA sequence: TGTGCCAGCAGCTTAAGCCAGGGGACCTACTACGAGCAGTACTTC. This codes for CASSLSQGTYYEQYF.

The chain's CDR3 is CASSQEVRVSSGNTIYF. DNA of the CDR3: TGTGCCAGCAGCCAAGAGGTCCGGGTATCATCTGGAAACACCATATATTTT. The chain is built from TRBV3-1 (or the pseudogene TRBV3-2) and TRBJ1-3; the D is unclear. V was cut by 0 bases and J by 1 base, with 13 bases left in between. Germline V lookup: CDR1 LGHDT, CDR2 YNNKEL (reference sequence). The CDR3 has 17 amino acids.

This sequence joins TRBV6-5 and TRBJ2-3, with 8 bases that match TRBD1. Germline trimming cut 10 bases from V and 4 bases from J; bases unmatched to any gene: 7. This CDR3 contains 13 residues. Germline CDR1 reads MNHEY; CDR2 reads SVGAGI. The CDR3 protein is CAKPRGRSDTQYF. DNA for the CDR3: TGTGCCAAGCCCAGGGGGCGGTCAGATACGCAGTATTTT.

This chain joins TRBV18 and TRBJ1-1, with 8 bases matching TRBD1. Germline V lookup: CDR1 KGHSH, CDR2 LQKENI. CDR3 length equals 17 residues. V dropped 0 bases and J dropped 4; count of bases not matched to a gene: 10. CDR3 in DNA: TGTGCCAGCTCACCACCGGTCAGGGGGCAGTTGGGCACTGAAGCTTTCTTT. The encoded protein is CASSPPVRGQLGTEAFF.

This clone occurred once. The chain employs TRBV6-6 and TRBJ1-6; 9 nucleotides agree with TRBD1. Germline values: CDR1 MNHNY, CDR2 SVGAGI (reference sequence). The CDR3 is 14 residues long. V was pared by 5 bases and J by 10 bases, with 6 bases of the junction left unmatched. Here the CDR3 reads CASSNGQGRSPLHF. The CDR3 region has the DNA TGTGCCAGCAGTAACGGACAGGGGAGATCACCCCTCCACTTT.

The chain combines TRBV9 with TRBJ2-4, with D possibly TRBD2 on 6 matching bases. The CDR3 runs to 20 residues. The V gene lost 0 bases and the J gene lost 0 bases, with 22 bases spanning the gap. Germline assignment: CDR1 SGDLS and CDR2 YYNGEE. The CDR3: CASSVGGMTRTRAAKNIQYF. CDR3 sequence (DNA): TGTGCCAGCAGCGTAGGAGGGATGACTAGGACCAGAGCAGCCAAAAACATTCAGTACTTC.

As DNA, the CDR3 is TGTGCCAGCAGCCCTCAGGGGCGCGGCGGAGATACGCAGTATTTT. Translating gives CASSPQGRGGDTQYF. The V gene is TRBV7-3, the J gene TRBJ2-3, with D possibly being TRBD1 (6 bases). Germline CDR1 reads SGHTA; CDR2 reads FQGTGA. This CDR3 is built from 15 residues. Trimming stripped 5 bases from V and 5 bases from J, with 17 bases between.

The chain couples TRBV5-6 to TRBJ2-7; the match to TRBD1 covers 7 bases. CDR1 is SGHDT and CDR2 is YYEEEE in the germline V gene. The ends lost 4 bases at V and 2 bases at J; junction bases unmatched: 9. The CDR3 loop spans 15 amino acids. DNA for the CDR3: TGTGCCAGCAGCCCTATAAGGGGGCGCCCCTACGAGCAGTACTTC. It encodes CASSPIRGRPYEQYF.

The rearrangement links TRBV5-1 to TRBJ1-2; a weak D match, TRBD1 (6 bases). V lost 1 base to trimming and J lost 4 bases, with 8 bases between them. The germline V gene encodes CDR1 SGHRS and CDR2 YFSETQ. The CDR3 length is 13 residues. CDR3 in amino acids: CASSLLQGYGYTF. The CDR3 DNA reads as TGCGCCAGCAGCTTGCTACAGGGCTATGGCTACACCTTC.

This chain connects TRBV4-3 to TRBJ2-3; 12 bases agree with TRBD1. The CDR3 loop spans 17 amino acids. The germline V gene encodes CDR1 LGHNA and CDR2 YSLEER. V dropped 4 bases and J dropped 0; count of bases not matched to a gene: 5. CDR3 amino acids: CASSLRDRGLSTDTQYF. CDR3 sequence (DNA): TGCGCCAGCAGCCTCCGGGACAGGGGGCTTAGCACAGATACGCAGTATTTT.

Details on this clone: This sample includes further DNA sequences coding for the same CDR3. This rearrangement joins TRBV30 to TRBJ1-1, with unresolved D. The CDR3 spans 13 residues. Trimming removed 0 bases at V and 2 bases at J, with 7 bases between. Germline-derived CDR1 and CDR2 are GTSNPN and SVGIG (reference sequence). This CDR3 is CAWSVAGNTEAFF. CDR3 in DNA: TGTGCCTGGAGTGTAGCCGGTAACACTGAAGCTTTCTTT.

The rearrangement uses TRBV29-1 and TRBJ1-2; 7 bases align to TRBD1. The CDR3 spans 13 residues. CDR1 is SQVTM and CDR2 is ANQGSEA in the germline V gene. V was clipped by 6 bases and J by 3 bases; unmatched bases: 7. CDR3 coding DNA: TGCAGCGTAGCTGACAGGGAGGACTATGGCTACACCTTC. Its protein product is CSVADREDYGYTF. The full variable domain, with the rest looked up from reference TRBV29-1 and TRBJ1-2, is SAVISQKPSRDICQRGTSLTIQCQVDSQVTMMFWYRQQPGQSLTLIATANQGSEATYESGFVIDKFPISRPNLTFSTLTVSNMSPEDSSIYLCSVADREDYGYTFGSGTRLTVV.

This clone was seen a few times. V usage is TRBV5-4 and J usage is TRBJ1-5; the match to TRBD1 covers 8 bases. V trimming: 0 bases; J trimming: 5 bases; junction bases outside the gene matches: 4. Germline CDR1 and CDR2: SGHNT and YYREEE (reference sequence). The CDR3 spans 15 residues. CDR3 nucleotide sequence: TGTGCCAGCAGCTTGGGGACAGGGTCGGATCAGCCCCAGCATTTT. Translation: CASSLGTGSDQPQHF.

The chain couples TRBV6-5 to TRBJ1-3, with no clear D. This CDR3 region has 16 residues. CDR1 and CDR2 from the germline V gene are MNHEY and SVGAGI. Trimming left V 0 bases short and J 4 bases short, with 13 bases between. This chain's CDR3 is CASSYSGGRSGNTIYF. The CDR3 DNA follows: TGTGCCAGCAGTTACTCTGGAGGGAGATCAGGAAACACCATATATTTT.

The rearrangement links TRBV5-5 to TRBJ1-2; D call uncertain. CDR1 is SGHKS and CDR2 is YYEKEE in the germline V gene (reference sequence). Trimming left V 4 bases short and J 0 bases short, with 7 bases between. The CDR3 has 13 residues. The chain's CDR3 is CASSPGANYGYTF. The CDR3 DNA follows: TGTGCCAGCAGCCCCGGAGCTAACTATGGCTACACCTTC.

This clone was seen at least ten times. The chain is built from TRBV5-6 and TRBJ2-7; TRBD2 matches 11 bases. Germline V gene data show CDR1 as SGHDT and CDR2 as YYEEEE. J gave up 10 bases and V 5 bases, and 8 bases lay outside the gene matches. The CDR3 loop spans 13 amino acids. The CDR3 sequence is CASRPGLAGLQYF. The CDR3 DNA sequence: TGTGCCAGCAGACCAGGACTAGCGGGTCTCCAGTACTTC.

The J gene is TRBJ1-3, the V gene TRBV19; 8 positions match TRBD1. CDR1 and CDR2 from the germline V gene are LNHDA and SQIVND (reference sequence). This CDR3 is 16 amino acids long. J was trimmed by 0 bases and V by 3 bases; bases with no gene match: 4. CDR3 region: CASSIPGTGSGNTIYF. CDR3 nucleotide sequence: TGTGCCAGTAGTATTCCCGGGACAGGCTCTGGAAACACCATATATTTT.

The chain recombines TRBV4-3 with TRBJ2-3; D may be TRBD2 (5 bases). This CDR3 has 16 amino acids. CDR1 and CDR2 (germline): LGHNA, YSLEER. The V gene lost 0 bases and the J gene lost 2 bases, with 12 bases spanning the gap. CDR3: CASSQDGRDPTDTQYF. The CDR3 nucleotides read TGCGCCAGCAGCCAAGATGGCCGGGATCCCACAGATACGCAGTATTTT.

The genes are TRBV7-9 and TRBJ2-7, with 7 positions matching TRBD1. The CDR3 length is 15 residues. Germline assignment: CDR1 SEHNR and CDR2 FQNEAQ (reference sequence). Trimming removed 5 bases from V and 3 bases from J; junction bases left unmatched: 10. As DNA, the CDR3 is TGTGCCAGCAGCCGGACAGGAGGAGTACTCTACGAGCAGTACTTC. It yields the protein CASSRTGGVLYEQYF. Full variable domain (outside the CDR3, taken from reference TRBV7-9 and TRBJ2-7): DTGVSQNPRHKITKRGQNVTFRCDPISEHNRLYWYRQTLGQGPEFLTYFQNEAQLEKSRLLSDRFSAERPKGSFSTLEIQRTEQGDSAMYLCASSRTGGVLYEQYFGPGTRLTVT.

The chain links TRBV5-1 to TRBJ2-5, with 7 positions matching TRBD1. The CDR3 has 14 residues. Germline CDR1 SGHRS, CDR2 YFSETQ. With 4 bases clipped from V and 5 bases from J, the junction kept 8 bases outside the gene matches. The CDR3 nucleotides are TGCGCCAGCAGCCCCGACAGGGTTGGGGAGACCCAGTACTTC. It is translated as CASSPDRVGETQYF.